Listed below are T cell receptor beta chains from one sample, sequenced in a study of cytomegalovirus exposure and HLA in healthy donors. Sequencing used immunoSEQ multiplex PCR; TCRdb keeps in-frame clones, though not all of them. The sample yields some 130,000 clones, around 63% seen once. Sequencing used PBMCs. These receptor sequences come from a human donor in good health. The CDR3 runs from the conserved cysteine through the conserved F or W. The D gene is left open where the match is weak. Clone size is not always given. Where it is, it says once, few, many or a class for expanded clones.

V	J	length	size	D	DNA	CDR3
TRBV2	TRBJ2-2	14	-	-	TGTGCCAGCAGTGAAGAAGGGGTCTCCGCGGAGCTGTTTTTT	CASSEEGVSAELFF
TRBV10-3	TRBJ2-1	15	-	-	TGTGCCACCAGGACCGATGGGAGCTCCTACAATGAGCAGTTCTTC	CATRTDGSSYNEQFF
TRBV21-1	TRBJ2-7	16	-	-	TGTGCCAGCAGCAAAGCCCTAGCGGGAGCCTCCTCCGAGCAGTACTTC	CASSKALAGASSEQYF
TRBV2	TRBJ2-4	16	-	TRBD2	TGTGCCAGCAGTGAAGGGGCGGGAGATGGCAAAAACATTCAGTACTTC	CASSEGAGDGKNIQYF
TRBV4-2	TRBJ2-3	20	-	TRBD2	TGTGCCAGCAGCCAAGATGTCGGGAGGCCCGGCCGGTTTTTCACAGATACGCAGTATTTT	CASSQDVGRPGRFFTDTQYF
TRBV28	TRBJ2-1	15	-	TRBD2	TGTGCCAGCAGTTTTAGCGGGGGTGCCTACAATGAGCAGTTCTTC	CASSFSGGAYNEQFF
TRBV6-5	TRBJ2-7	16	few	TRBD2	TGTGCCAGCAGTTACCGTGGACTAGACAGTTCCTACGAGCAGTACTTC	CASSYRGLDSSYEQYF
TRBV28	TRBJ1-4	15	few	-	TGTGCCAGCAGCTCCCCGGGACACCGTAATGAAAAACTGTTTTTT	CASSSPGHRNEKLFF
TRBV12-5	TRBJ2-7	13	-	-	TGTGCTAGTGGAGACACTTCCTTCTACGAGCAGTACTTC	CASGDTSFYEQYF
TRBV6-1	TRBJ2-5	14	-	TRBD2	TGTGCCAGCAGTCCATGGACTAGTCTTGAGACCCAGTACTTC	CASSPWTSLETQYF
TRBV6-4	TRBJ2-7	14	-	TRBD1	TGTGCCAGCAGCTCGGACAGGGGGTCCTACGAGCAGTACTTC	CASSSDRGSYEQYF
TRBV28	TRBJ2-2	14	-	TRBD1	TGTGCCAGCAGGGGACAGGAGTTGACCGGGGAGCTGTTTTTT	CASRGQELTGELFF
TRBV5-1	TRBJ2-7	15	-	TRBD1	TGCGCCAGCAGCTTAGGAGGACAGGGTCCCTACGAGCAGTACTTC	CASSLGGQGPYEQYF
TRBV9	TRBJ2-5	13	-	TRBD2	TGTGCCAGCAGCGTGGTGGGGGGGGAGACCCAGTACTTC	CASSVVGGETQYF
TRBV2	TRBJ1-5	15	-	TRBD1	TGTGCCAGCAGTGGATTCCAGGGGGCAGGTCAGCCCCAGCATTTT	CASSGFQGAGQPQHF
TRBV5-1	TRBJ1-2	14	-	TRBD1	TGCGCCAGCAGCACATGGACAGGGAACTATGGCTACACCTTC	CASSTWTGNYGYTF
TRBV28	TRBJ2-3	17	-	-	TGTGCCAGCAGTTTAACTCGCTCAGCAGGGGTGGCAGATACGCAGTATTTT	CASSLTRSAGVADTQYF
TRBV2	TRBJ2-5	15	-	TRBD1	TGTGCCAGCAGTGAGGACAGGATCCTGGGAGAGACCCAGTACTTC	CASSEDRILGETQYF
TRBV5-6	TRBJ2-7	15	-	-	TGTGCCAGCAGCTTGGGTTGGGGGCCCCACTACGAGCAGTACTTC	CASSLGWGPHYEQYF
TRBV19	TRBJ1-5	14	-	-	TGTGCCACTGGGAACGGAGGGAGGAATCAGCCCCAGCATTTT	CATGNGGRNQPQHF
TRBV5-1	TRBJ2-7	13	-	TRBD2	TGCGCCAGCAGCCCAGGGGCGGGAGGCGAGCAGTACTTC	CASSPGAGGEQYF
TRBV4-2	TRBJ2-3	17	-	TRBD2	TGTGCCAGCAGCCAAGCCCGGGAGGGAGGGCCGACAGATACGCAGTATTTT	CASSQAREGGPTDTQYF
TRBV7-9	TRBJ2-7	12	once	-	TGTGCCAGCAGCTTAGGCTCCAGCGAGCAGTACTTC	CASSLGSSEQYF
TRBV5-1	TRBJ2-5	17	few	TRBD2	TGCGCCAGCAGCTCAAAGCGGGAGGGCCTACTCCAAGAGACCCAGTACTTC	CASSSKREGLLQETQYF
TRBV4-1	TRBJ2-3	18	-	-	TGCGCCAGCAGCCATCTCCCGGAGGGCTTCGGGAACACAGATACGCAGTATTTT	CASSHLPEGFGNTDTQYF
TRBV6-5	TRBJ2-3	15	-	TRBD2	TGTGCCAGCAGTTATACTAGCGGCTACACAGATACGCAGTATTTT	CASSYTSGYTDTQYF
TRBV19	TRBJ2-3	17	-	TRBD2	TGTGCCAGTACCCGGGCCAGGCTAGCGGAAAGCACAGATACGCAGTATTTT	CASTRARLAESTDTQYF
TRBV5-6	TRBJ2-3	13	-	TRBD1	TGTGCCAGCCTCTCGACAGGGTCTGATACGCAGTATTTT	CASLSTGSDTQYF
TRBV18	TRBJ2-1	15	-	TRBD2	TGTGCCAGCTCACTCACTAGCGGGAGTTACAATGAGCAGTTCTTC	CASSLTSGSYNEQFF
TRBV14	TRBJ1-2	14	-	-	TGTGCCAGCAGCCAAGACCCCGCTAACTATGGCTACACCTTC	CASSQDPANYGYTF
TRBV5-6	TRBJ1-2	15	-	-	TGTGCCAGCAGCTTGGCCAATGGGCAGGGCTATGGCTACACCTTC	CASSLANGQGYGYTF